The entry that follows covers one T cell receptor (beta chain) sequence. No antigen is known for it. The data were obtained in a study of T cell responses to AZD1222 COVID-19 vaccine. For the study at large: Investigators merged groups given second doses at roughly 4 or roughly 12 weeks.

Trimming took off 3 bases at V and 1 base at J, with 9 bases between the two ends. The CDR3 is 14 amino acids. Germline CDR1 reads SGHAT; CDR2 reads FQNNGV. General study findings and limits: Spike as a whole was targeted by vaccine-associated CD4 TCRs, dominant at 160-218 and 743-854. Seropositive at baseline were only a handful of AZD1222 recipients. It should be noted that donors were predominantly white British and more often female, and clonal diversity was possibly underestimated.

Here immunoSEQ multiplex PCR was the method, and the copy in TCRdb shows in-frame clones only, minus some. Of 95,000 to 110,000 clones in the sample, about 87% were seen once. The source was peripheral blood, collected on day 0 of AZD1222 vaccination. The J gene is TRBJ1-1, the V gene TRBV11-2; no firm D call. This sequence was found in an adult in good health. This CDR3 reads CASSLDHWNTEAFF. CDR3 nucleotides: TGTGCCAGCAGCTTGGACCACTGGAACACTGAAGCTTTCTTT. Variable domain in full (rest from reference TRBV11-2 and TRBJ1-1): EAGVAQSPRYKIIEKRQSVAFWCNPISGHATLYWYQQILGQGPKLLIQFQNNGVVDDSQLPKDRFSAERLKGVDSTLKIQPAKLEDSAVYLCASSLDHWNTEAFFGQGTRLTVV.